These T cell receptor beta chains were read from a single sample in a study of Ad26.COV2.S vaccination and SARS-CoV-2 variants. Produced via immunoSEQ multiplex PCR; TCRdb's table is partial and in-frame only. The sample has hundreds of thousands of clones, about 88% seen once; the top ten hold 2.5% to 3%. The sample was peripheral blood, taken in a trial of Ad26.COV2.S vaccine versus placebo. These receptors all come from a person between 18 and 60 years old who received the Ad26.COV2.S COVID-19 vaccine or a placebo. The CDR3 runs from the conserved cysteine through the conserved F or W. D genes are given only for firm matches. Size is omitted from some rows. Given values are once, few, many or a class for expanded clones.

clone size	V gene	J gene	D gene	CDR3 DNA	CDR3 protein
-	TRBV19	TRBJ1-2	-	TGTGCCAGTAGTCCGGGACACCGATATGGCTACACCTTC	CASSPGHRYGYTF
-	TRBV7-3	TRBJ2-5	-	TGTGCCAGCAGCTTAGGACAGCGGGAGACCCAGTACTTC	CASSLGQRETQYF
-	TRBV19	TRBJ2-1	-	TGTGCCAGTACCTTACCCGCTGGACTCCGCTACAATGAGCAGTTCTTC	CASTLPAGLRYNEQFF
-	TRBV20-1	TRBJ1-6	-	TGCAGTGCTAGTCTCTGGGATGATAATTCACCCCTCCACTTT	CSASLWDDNSPLHF
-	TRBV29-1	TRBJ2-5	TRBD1	TGCAGCGGATACAGGGGGCAAGAGACCCAGTACTTC	CSGYRGQETQYF
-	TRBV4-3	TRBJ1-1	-	TGCGCCAGCAGCCAATTTCGGGCTCTTCAAGCTTTCTTT	CASSQFRALQAFF
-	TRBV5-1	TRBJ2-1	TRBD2	TGCGCCAGCAGCCCCAGACTAGCGGGGGGCAATGAGCAGTTCTTC	CASSPRLAGGNEQFF
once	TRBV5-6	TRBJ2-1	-	TGTGCCAGCAGCTTGGCTCCTTTTAGCTCCTACAATGAGCAGTTCTTC	CASSLAPFSSYNEQFF
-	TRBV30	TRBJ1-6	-	TGTGCCTGGAGTTCCCCTCCTCTGTATTCACCCCTCCACTTT	CAWSSPPLYSPLHF
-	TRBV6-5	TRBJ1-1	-	TGTGCCAGCAGTACGACCCTCGGGGCCGGGGGGGCTTTCTTT	CASSTTLGAGGAFF
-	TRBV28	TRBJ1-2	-	TGTGCCAGCAGCCGTAGTACGTATGGCTACACCTTC	CASSRSTYGYTF
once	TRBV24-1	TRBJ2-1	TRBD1	TGTGCCACCAGTGACCGGGACAGAAGCTCCTACAATGAGCAGTTCTTC	CATSDRDRSSYNEQFF
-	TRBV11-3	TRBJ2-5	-	TGTGCCAGCAGCCTTGTCCCCGGGGAGACCCAGTACTTC	CASSLVPGETQYF
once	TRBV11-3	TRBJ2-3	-	TGTGCCAGCAGCGCCCTAGTTGGCACAGATACGCAGTATTTT	CASSALVGTDTQYF
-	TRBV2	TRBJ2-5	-	TGTGCCAGCAGTGAAGGGGATCAAGAGACCCAGTACTTC	CASSEGDQETQYF
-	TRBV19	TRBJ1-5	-	TGTGCCAGTAGTATCGCGGGGATCGTGTGGGGGGAAGCCCAGCCCCAGCATTTT	CASSIAGIVWGEAQPQHF
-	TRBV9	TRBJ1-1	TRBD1	TGTGCCAGCAGCATCGTGACAGGGGGCACTGAAGCTTTCTTT	CASSIVTGGTEAFF
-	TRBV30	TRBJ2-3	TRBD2	TGTGCCTGGAAGAGCGGGAGTGCTCTGAGTACGCAGTATTTT	CAWKSGSALSTQYF
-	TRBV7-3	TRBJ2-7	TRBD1	TGTGCCAGCAGCTCATCCACAGGGGCCGAGCAGTACTTC	CASSSSTGAEQYF
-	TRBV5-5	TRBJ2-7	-	TGTGCCAGCAGCACCGTCCTATTCGAGCAGTACTTC	CASSTVLFEQYF
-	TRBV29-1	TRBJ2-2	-	TGCAGCGTTGATCCAGGGATGAGCACCGGGGAGCTGTTTTTT	CSVDPGMSTGELFF
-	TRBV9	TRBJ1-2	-	TGTGCCAGCAGCGTAGCGGGCGGGGCTGTGGGCTACACCTTC	CASSVAGGAVGYTF
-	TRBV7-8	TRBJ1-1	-	TGTGCCAGCAGCCTTATCCCTCCCGACGGGATTGTGGTCACTGAAGCTTTCTTT	CASSLIPPDGIVVTEAFF
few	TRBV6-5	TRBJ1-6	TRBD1	TGTGCCAGCAGAAAGGACAGGGCACCTTCACCCCTCCACTTT	CASRKDRAPSPLHF
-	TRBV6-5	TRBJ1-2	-	TGTGCCAGCAGTCCCGGGGGCGCGGAATATGGCTACACCTTC	CASSPGGAEYGYTF
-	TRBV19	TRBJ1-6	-	TGTGCCAGTAGTAAGGGTACGAATTCACCCCTCCACTTT	CASSKGTNSPLHF